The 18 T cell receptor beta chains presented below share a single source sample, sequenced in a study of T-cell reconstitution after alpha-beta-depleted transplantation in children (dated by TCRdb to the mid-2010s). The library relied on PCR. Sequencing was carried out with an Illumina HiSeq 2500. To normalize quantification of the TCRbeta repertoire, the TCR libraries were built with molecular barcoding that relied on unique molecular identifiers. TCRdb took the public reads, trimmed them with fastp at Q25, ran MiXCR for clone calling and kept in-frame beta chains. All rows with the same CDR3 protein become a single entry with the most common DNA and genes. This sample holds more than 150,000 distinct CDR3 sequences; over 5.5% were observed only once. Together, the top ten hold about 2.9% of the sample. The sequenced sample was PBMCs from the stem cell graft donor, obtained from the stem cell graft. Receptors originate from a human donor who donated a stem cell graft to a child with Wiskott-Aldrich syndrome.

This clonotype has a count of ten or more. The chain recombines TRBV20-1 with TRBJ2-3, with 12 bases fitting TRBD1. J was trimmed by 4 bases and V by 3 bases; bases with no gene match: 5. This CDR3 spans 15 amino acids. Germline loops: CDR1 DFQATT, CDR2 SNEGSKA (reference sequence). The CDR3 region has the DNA TGCAGTGCTAGCAGGGACAGGGGGCTCGCAGATACGCAGTATTTT. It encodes CSASRDRGLADTQYF.

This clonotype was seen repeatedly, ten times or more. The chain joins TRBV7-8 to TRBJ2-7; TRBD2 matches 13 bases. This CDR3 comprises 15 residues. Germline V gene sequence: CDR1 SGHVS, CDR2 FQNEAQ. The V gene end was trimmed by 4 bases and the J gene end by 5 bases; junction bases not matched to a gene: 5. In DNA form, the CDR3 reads TGTGCCAGCAGCTCCCGACTAGCGGGAGGCCACGAGCAGTACTTC. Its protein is CASSSRLAGGHEQYF.

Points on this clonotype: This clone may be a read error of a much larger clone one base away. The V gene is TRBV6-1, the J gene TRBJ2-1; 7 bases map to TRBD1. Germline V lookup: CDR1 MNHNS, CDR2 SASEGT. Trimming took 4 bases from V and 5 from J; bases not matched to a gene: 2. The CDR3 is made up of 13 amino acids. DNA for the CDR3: TGTGCCAGCAGTGGGGACAGCCACAATGAGCAGTTCTTC. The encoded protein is CASSGDSHNEQFF.

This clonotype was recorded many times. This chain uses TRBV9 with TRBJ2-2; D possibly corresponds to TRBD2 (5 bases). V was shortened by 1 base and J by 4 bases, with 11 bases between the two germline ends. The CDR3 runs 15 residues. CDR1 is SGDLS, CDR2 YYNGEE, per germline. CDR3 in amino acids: CASSVNGMGTGELFF. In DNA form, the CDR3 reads TGTGCCAGCAGCGTAAACGGGATGGGCACCGGGGAGCTGTTTTTT.

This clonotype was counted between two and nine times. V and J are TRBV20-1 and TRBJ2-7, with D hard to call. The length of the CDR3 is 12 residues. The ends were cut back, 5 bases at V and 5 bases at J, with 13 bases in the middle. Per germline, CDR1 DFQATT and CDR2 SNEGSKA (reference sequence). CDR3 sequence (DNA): TGCAGTGCTGTGGGGTTTGGGGACGAGCAGTACTTC. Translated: CSAVGFGDEQYF.

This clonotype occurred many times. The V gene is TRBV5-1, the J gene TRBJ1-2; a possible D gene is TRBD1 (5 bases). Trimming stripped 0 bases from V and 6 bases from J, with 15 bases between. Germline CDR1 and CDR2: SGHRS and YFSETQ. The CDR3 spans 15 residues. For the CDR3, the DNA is TGCGCCAGCAGCTTGGTAGGACACCCGGAGAATGGCTACACCTTC. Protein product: CASSLVGHPENGYTF. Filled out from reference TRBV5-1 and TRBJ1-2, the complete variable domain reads KAGVTQTPRYLIKTRGQQVTLSCSPISGHRSVSWYQQTPGQGLQFLFEYFSETQRNKGNFPGRFSGRQFSNSRSEMNVSTLELGDSALYLCASSLVGHPENGYTFGSGTRLTVV.

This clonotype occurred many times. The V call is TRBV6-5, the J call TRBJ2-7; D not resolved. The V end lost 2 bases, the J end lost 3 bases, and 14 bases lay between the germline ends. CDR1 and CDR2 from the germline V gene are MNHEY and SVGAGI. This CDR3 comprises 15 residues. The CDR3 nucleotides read TGTGCCAGCAGTTACGGGTCCGGCGGATTCTACGAGCAGTACTTC. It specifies CASSYGSGGFYEQYF.

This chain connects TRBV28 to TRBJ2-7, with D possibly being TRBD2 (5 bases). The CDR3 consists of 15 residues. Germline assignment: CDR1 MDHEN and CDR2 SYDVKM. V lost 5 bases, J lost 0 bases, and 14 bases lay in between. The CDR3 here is CASSPVGSDSYEQYF. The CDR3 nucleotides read TGTGCCAGCAGTCCCGTGGGGAGCGACTCCTACGAGCAGTACTTC.

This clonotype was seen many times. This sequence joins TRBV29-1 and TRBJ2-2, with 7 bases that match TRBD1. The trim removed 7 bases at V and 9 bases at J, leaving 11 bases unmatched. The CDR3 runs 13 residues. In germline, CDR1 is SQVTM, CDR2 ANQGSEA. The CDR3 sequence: CSAAGQAKRELFF. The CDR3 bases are TGCAGCGCCGCCGGACAGGCCAAGCGGGAGCTGTTTTTT.

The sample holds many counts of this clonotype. The CDR3 region is CASSAGRTNTEAFF. CDR3 nucleotides: TGTGCCAGCAGTGCCGGACGGACGAACACTGAAGCTTTCTTT. V gene TRBV2 combines with J gene TRBJ1-1; D remains ambiguous. V was shortened by 4 bases and J by 1 base, with 10 bases between the two germline ends. Germline CDR1 and CDR2: SNHLY and FYNNEI. This CDR3 comprises 14 residues.

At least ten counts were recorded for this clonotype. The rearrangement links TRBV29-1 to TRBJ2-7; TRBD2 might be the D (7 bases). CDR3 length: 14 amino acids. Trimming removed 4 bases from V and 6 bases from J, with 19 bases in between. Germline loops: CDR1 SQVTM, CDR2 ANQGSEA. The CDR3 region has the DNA TGCAGCGTTGTTGTAGGGGGGGGCTACTCCGAGCAGTACTTC. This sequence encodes CSVVVGGGYSEQYF.

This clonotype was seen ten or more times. CDR3 nucleotide sequence: TGCAGTGCTAGAGTAGGGACAGGGAAAGAGACCCAGTACTTC. It yields the protein CSARVGTGKETQYF. The chain combines TRBV20-1 with TRBJ2-5, with 9 bases identical to TRBD1. CDR1 is DFQATT, CDR2 SNEGSKA, per germline (reference sequence). Trimming cost V 1 base and J 3 bases; bases outside gene matches: 3. The CDR3 extends over 14 amino acids.

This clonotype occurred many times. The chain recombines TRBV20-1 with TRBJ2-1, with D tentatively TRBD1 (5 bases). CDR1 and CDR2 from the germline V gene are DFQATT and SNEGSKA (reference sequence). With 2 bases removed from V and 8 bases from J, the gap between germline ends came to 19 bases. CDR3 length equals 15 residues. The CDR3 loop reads CSARPIRAIRDEQFF. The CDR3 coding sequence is TGCAGTGCTAGACCTATCCGGGCCATCAGGGATGAGCAGTTCTTC.

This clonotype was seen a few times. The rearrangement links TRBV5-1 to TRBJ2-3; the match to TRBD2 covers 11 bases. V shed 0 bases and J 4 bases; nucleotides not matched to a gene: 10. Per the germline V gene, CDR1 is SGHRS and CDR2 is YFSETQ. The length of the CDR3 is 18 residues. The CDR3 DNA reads TGCGCCAGCAGCTTGGCACTAGCGGGGGCTGGGCCCGCAGATACGCAGTATTTT. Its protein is CASSLALAGAGPADTQYF.

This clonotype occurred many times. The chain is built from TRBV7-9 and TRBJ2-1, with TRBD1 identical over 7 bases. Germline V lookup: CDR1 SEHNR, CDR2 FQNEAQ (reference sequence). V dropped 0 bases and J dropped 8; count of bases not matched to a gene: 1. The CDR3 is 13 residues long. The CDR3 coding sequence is TGTGCCAGCAGCTTAGCCCAGGGGGATGAGCAGTTCTTC. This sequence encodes CASSLAQGDEQFF.

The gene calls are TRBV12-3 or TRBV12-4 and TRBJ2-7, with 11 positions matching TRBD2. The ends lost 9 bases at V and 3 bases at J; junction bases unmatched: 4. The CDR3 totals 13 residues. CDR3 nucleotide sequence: TGTGCCAGTACTCTAGCGGGAGGCTACGAGCAGTACTTC. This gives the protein CASTLAGGYEQYF.

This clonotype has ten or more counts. In DNA form, the CDR3 reads TGTGCCACCGCTGACACACCGGGACAGGGGTTCAGCGAGCAGTACTTC. It translates to CATADTPGQGFSEQYF. The rearrangement joins TRBV24-1 to TRBJ2-7; the match to TRBD1 covers 10 bases. Looked up from germline, CDR1 is KGHDR and CDR2 is SFDVKD. V lost 9 bases, J lost 6 bases, and 16 bases stayed unmatched. There are 16 residues in the CDR3.

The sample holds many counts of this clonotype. CDR3 nucleotide sequence: TGTGCCAGCAGTTACTCGCTAGCGGGCTCCTACGAGCAGTACTTC. Encoded protein: CASSYSLAGSYEQYF. The chain couples TRBV6-2 or TRBV6-3 to TRBJ2-7, with 8 bases that match TRBD2. Germline V lookup: CDR1 MNHEY, CDR2 SVGEGT. The CDR3 is 15 residues long. V shed 0 bases and J 0 bases; nucleotides not matched to a gene: 1.